These 21 T cell receptor beta chains were all obtained from the same sample, sequenced in a study of T cells in Graves' hyperthyroidism and ophthalmopathy (dated by TCRdb to about 2019). The library relied on multiplex PCR. Reads for this sample came from an Illumina HiSeq 2000. Amplification of TCR beta CDR3 regions was carried out from RNA transcripts. The TCR CDR3 was subjected to a first round of RT-PCR using the HTBI primer set and the Qiagen OneStep RT-PCR kit. TCRdb reran the public reads through fastp at Q25 and MiXCR, keeping productive beta chains. All rows with the same CDR3 protein become a single entry with the most common DNA and genes. The sample data list fewer than 300,000 distinct CDR3 sequences, and 13% to 15% of these were observed just once. The ten largest make up around 30% of the sample. The sample comprised blood. Receptors originate from a woman between 45 and 60 years old with Graves' hyperthyroidism that later progressed to Graves' ophthalmopathy.

This clonotype came up many times. The rearrangement uses TRBV28 and TRBJ2-5, with 8 bases aligning to TRBD2. Germline V lookup: CDR1 MDHEN, CDR2 SYDVKM. V dropped 4 bases and J dropped 3; count of bases not matched to a gene: 7. The CDR3 has 15 residues. The CDR3 sequence is CASSSSGSRKETQYF. CDR3 nucleotide sequence: TGTGCCAGCAGTTCCAGCGGGAGCCGAAAAGAGACCCAGTACTTC.

This clonotype has at least ten counts. The chain carries TRBV18 and TRBJ2-7, with 10 positions matching TRBD1. CDR1 KGHSH and CDR2 LQKENI come from the germline V gene. V lost 3 bases, J lost 5 bases, and 4 bases stayed unmatched. CDR3 length: 14 residues. This CDR3 reads CASSPFGTGDEQYF. CDR3 DNA sequence: TGTGCCAGCTCACCTTTCGGGACAGGGGACGAGCAGTACTTC.

This clonotype was recorded many times. This chain joins TRBV2 and TRBJ2-1; the match to TRBD2 covers 11 bases. The CDR3 has 16 residues. The junction had 10 bases not matched to a gene; V was cut back by 5 bases and J by 7 bases. Germline loops: CDR1 SNHLY, CDR2 FYNNEI. The CDR3 DNA reads TGTGCCAGCAGTAAACTAGCGGGAGAAGTTTTGAATGAGCAGTTCTTC. It is translated as CASSKLAGEVLNEQFF.

CDR3 nucleotides: TGTGCCAGCAGCCGCGGACAGGCGAGACAAGAGACCCAGTACTTC. As protein: CASSRGQARQETQYF. The chain carries TRBV27 and TRBJ2-5, with TRBD1 matching 7 bases. There are 15 residues in the CDR3. After removal of 6 bases from V and 2 bases from J, the junction contained 9 bases not matched to a gene. Germline-derived CDR1 and CDR2 are MNHEY and SMNVEV (reference sequence).

Ten or more counts support this clonotype. The chain uses TRBV27 and TRBJ1-2; no clear D gene. This CDR3 comprises 13 residues. The germline gives CDR1 MNHEY, CDR2 SMNVEV (reference sequence). Trimming pared 3 bases from V and 2 bases from J, leaving 7 bases between. The CDR3 reads CASSFHVNYGYTF. The CDR3 nucleotides are TGTGCCAGCAGTTTTCACGTCAACTATGGCTACACCTTC.

This clonotype was counted ten times or more. The V gene is TRBV28, the J gene TRBJ2-3, with 8 positions matching TRBD1. The CDR3 has 15 residues. V lost 3 bases to trimming and J lost 2 bases; unmatched junction nucleotides: 4. Germline-derived CDR1 and CDR2 are MDHEN and SYDVKM. CDR3 sequence (DNA): TGTGCCAGCAGTTTGCGGCAGGGGGCCACAGATACGCAGTATTTT. Amino acid sequence: CASSLRQGATDTQYF.

The table lists this clonotype with many counts. The chain carries TRBV6-1 and TRBJ1-2; tentatively, D is TRBD1 (6 bases). V dropped 10 bases and J dropped 1 base, with 16 bases sitting between them. This CDR3 is built from 14 residues. Germline-derived CDR1 and CDR2 are MNHNS and SASEGT. DNA for the CDR3: TGTGCCACCTTAACCCGAGGGGGTAACTATGGCTACACCTTC. This sequence encodes CATLTRGGNYGYTF.

In this sample, this clonotype turned up many times. The genes are TRBV6-1 and TRBJ2-7, with 7 bases aligning to TRBD1. V trimming: 6 bases; J trimming: 5 bases; junction bases outside the gene matches: 7. Looked up from germline, CDR1 is MNHNS and CDR2 is SASEGT. The CDR3 totals 13 residues. The CDR3 is CASRTTGINEQYF. The CDR3 nucleotides read TGTGCCAGCAGAACGACAGGGATCAACGAGCAGTACTTC.

V gene TRBV19 combines with J gene TRBJ1-1, with 7 bases identical to TRBD1. Germline V gene data show CDR1 as LNHDA and CDR2 as SQIVND (reference sequence). The CDR3 is 15 residues long. Unmatched junction bases numbered 13, after V lost 8 bases and J lost 4 bases. The CDR3 DNA follows: TGTGCCAGTTCTTACAGGGGCCTCATGGGCACTGAAGCTTTCTTT. Residues: CASSYRGLMGTEAFF. The variable domain in full, with the rest retrieved from reference TRBV19 and TRBJ1-1, is DGGITQSPKYLFRKEGQNVTLSCEQNLNHDAMYWYRQDPGQGLRLIYYSQIVNDFQKGDIAEGYSVSREKKESFPLTVTSAQKNPTAFYLCASSYRGLMGTEAFFGQGTRLTVV.

This clonotype was observed many times. The chain employs TRBV20-1 and TRBJ2-3; TRBD1 aligns across 9 bases. Losses at the gene ends were 6 bases for V and 3 bases for J; bases not matched to a gene: 10. The germline gives CDR1 DFQATT, CDR2 SNEGSKA (reference sequence). The CDR3 loop spans 15 amino acids. CDR3 sequence reads: CSANPNRGRTDTQYF. Written as DNA, the CDR3 is TGCAGTGCCAACCCGAACAGGGGGCGGACAGATACGCAGTATTTT.

There are many counts of this clonotype. The rearrangement links TRBV5-5 to TRBJ2-3, with D unresolved. Deletions cut 0 bases from V and 5 bases from J, with 7 bases between. CDR1 SGHKS and CDR2 YYEKEE come from the germline V gene (reference sequence). The CDR3 is made up of 13 amino acids. CDR3 sequence: CASSLGRIDTQYF. The DNA of the CDR3 is TGTGCCAGCAGCTTGGGCCGAATAGATACGCAGTATTTT.

This clonotype was detected only a few times. Germline and junction disagree at one end, which may indicate a read error. The chain combines TRBV28 with TRBJ2-7, with D perhaps matching TRBD1 (6 bases). CDR3 length: 13 residues. The germline CDR1 and CDR2 sequences are MDHEN and SYDVKM. In DNA form, the CDR3 reads TGTGCCGGCACTCTGACAGGATCCTACGAGCAATACTTC. Translating gives CAGTLTGSYEQYF.

This clonotype was seen many times. The chain employs TRBV28 and TRBJ2-7, with D possibly being TRBD1 (5 bases). Looked up from germline, CDR1 is MDHEN and CDR2 is SYDVKM. V lost 7 bases and J lost 0, with 19 bases in between. CDR3 size: 16 residues. The CDR3 coding sequence is TGTGCCAGCATAGGGGCTTTCATTGGTCTCTCCTACGAGCAGTACTTC. Protein sequence: CASIGAFIGLSYEQYF. Full variable domain (outside the CDR3, taken from reference TRBV28 and TRBJ2-7): DVKVTQSSRYLVKRTGEKVFLECVQDMDHENMFWYRQDPGLGLRLIYFSYDVKMKEKGDIPEGYSVSREKKERFSLILESASTNQTSMYLCASIGAFIGLSYEQYFGPGTRLTVT.

The chain combines TRBV11-2 with TRBJ2-7; 7 bases fit TRBD1. Germline V gene sequence: CDR1 SGHAT, CDR2 FQNNGV. V trimming: 8 bases; J trimming: 0 bases; junction bases outside the gene matches: 4. The CDR3 covers 13 residues. CDR3 DNA sequence: TGTGCCAGCTTAGGGGGCCCCTCCTACGAGCAGTACTTC. Its translation is CASLGGPSYEQYF.

This clonotype was detected many times. For the CDR3, the DNA is TGTGCCAGCAGCTTCATCGGGAGTGCGGCAGATACGCAGTATTTT. This translates into CASSFIGSAADTQYF. The gene calls are TRBV5-6 and TRBJ2-3; a possible D gene is TRBD2 (6 bases). The CDR3 has 15 amino acids. V lost 2 bases and J lost 4, with 14 bases in between. Germline V lookup: CDR1 SGHDT, CDR2 YYEEEE.

This clonotype showed up many times. This CDR3 is CSAYSDYYEQYF. The CDR3 region has the DNA TGCAGCGCCTACTCTGACTACTACGAGCAGTACTTC. The genes are TRBV29-1 and TRBJ2-7; D possibly corresponds to TRBD2 (5 bases). Trimming stripped 7 bases from V and 3 bases from J, with 13 bases between. Germline V lookup: CDR1 SQVTM, CDR2 ANQGSEA. This CDR3 spans 12 amino acids.

This clonotype was detected ten times or more. This chain connects TRBV27 to TRBJ1-1; maybe TRBD1 (5 bases). Trimming left V 5 bases short and J 11 bases short, with 12 bases between. CDR3 length equals 11 residues. Germline CDR1 reads MNHEY; CDR2 reads SMNVEV (reference sequence). CDR3 sequence reads: CASSGMTAAFF. In nucleotides, the CDR3 is TGTGCCAGCAGTGGGATGACAGCTGCTTTCTTT.

This clonotype was observed many times. The rearrangement links TRBV7-8 to TRBJ2-5; tentative D call: TRBD2 (6 bases). Trimming took 4 bases from V and 3 from J, leaving 9 bases between them. Germline-derived CDR1 and CDR2 are SGHVS and FQNEAQ. The CDR3 has 13 residues. The CDR3 sequence: CASSWDLKETQYF. The CDR3 DNA is TGTGCCAGCAGCTGGGACTTAAAAGAGACCCAGTACTTC.

This clonotype is labeled medium-sized. The V and J genes are TRBV2 and TRBJ2-3; TRBD1 matches at 9 bases. V lost 5 bases, J lost 10 bases, and 4 bases stayed unmatched. The CDR3 spans 12 residues. From germline, CDR1 is SNHLY and CDR2 FYNNEI. CDR3 nucleotide sequence: TGTGCCAGCAGTCCTACAGGGGGCGCGCAGTATTTT. It encodes CASSPTGGAQYF.

This clonotype was recorded at least ten times. The J gene is TRBJ2-7, the V gene TRBV6-1, with 7 bases identical to TRBD1. The CDR3 totals 15 residues. The J segment lost 4 bases and the V segment lost 6 bases, leaving 12 bases of the junction unmatched. The germline gives CDR1 MNHNS, CDR2 SASEGT. The DNA of the CDR3 is TGTGCCAGCAGGACTGGACAGGCCCCTAGGTACGAGCAGTACTTC. Residues: CASRTGQAPRYEQYF.

This clonotype showed up many times. The chain couples TRBV6-1 to TRBJ2-7, with unresolved D. The V and J ends lost 4 bases and 2 bases respectively, with 12 bases between them. This CDR3 comprises 14 residues. CDR1 MNHNS and CDR2 SASEGT come from the germline V gene. The CDR3 DNA is TGTGCCAGCAGTGTAATTGACCGAGCCTACGAGCAGTACTTC. This sequence encodes CASSVIDRAYEQYF.